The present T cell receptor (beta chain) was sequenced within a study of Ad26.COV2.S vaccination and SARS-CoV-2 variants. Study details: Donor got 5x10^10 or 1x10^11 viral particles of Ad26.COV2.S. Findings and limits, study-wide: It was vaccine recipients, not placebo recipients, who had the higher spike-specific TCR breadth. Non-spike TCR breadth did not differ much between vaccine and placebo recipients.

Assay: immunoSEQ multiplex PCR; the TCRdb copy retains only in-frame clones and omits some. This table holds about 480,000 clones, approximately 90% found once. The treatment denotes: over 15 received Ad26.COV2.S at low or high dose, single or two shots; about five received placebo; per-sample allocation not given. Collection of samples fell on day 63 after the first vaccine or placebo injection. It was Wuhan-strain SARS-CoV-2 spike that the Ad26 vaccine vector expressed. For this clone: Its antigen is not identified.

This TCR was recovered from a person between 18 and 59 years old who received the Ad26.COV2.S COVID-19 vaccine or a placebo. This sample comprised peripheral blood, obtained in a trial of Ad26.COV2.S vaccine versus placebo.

CDR3 loop: CASSPPGQGAGDEKLFF. The CDR3 DNA reads TGTGCCAGCAGCCCACCGGGACAGGGGGCAGGGGATGAAAAACTGTTTTTT. The chain is built from TRBV4-2 and TRBJ1-4; 12 nucleotides line up with TRBD1. The CDR3 runs 17 residues. The germline V gene encodes CDR1 LGHNA and CDR2 YNFKEQ. Trimming removed 4 bases from V and 6 bases from J; junction bases left unmatched: 9.